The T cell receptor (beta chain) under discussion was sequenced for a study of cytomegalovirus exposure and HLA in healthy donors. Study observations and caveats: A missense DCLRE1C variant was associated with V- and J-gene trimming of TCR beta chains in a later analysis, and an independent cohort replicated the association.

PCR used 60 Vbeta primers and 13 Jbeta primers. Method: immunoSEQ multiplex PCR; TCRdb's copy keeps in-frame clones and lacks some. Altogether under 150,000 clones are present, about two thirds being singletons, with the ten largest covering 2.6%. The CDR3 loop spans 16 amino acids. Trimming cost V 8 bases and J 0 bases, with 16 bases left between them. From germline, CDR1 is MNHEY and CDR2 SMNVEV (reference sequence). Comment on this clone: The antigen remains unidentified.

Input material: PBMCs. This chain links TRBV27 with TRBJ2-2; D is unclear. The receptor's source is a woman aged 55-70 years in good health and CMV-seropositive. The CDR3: CASLSQGGTNTGELFF. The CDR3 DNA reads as TGTGCCAGCCTTTCCCAAGGCGGCACGAACACCGGGGAGCTGTTTTTT.